This T cell receptor (beta chain) was observed in a study of T-cell memory formation after mild COVID-19. Overall study findings and caveats: CD4/CD8 balance characterized clones contracting day 15 to 85, and CD4+ skew characterized later expanders. Researchers could not confirm that second-wave clones peaking on day 37 targeted SARS-CoV-2.

TCR alpha and TCR beta cDNA libraries carrying sample barcodes and UMIs were produced by 5'RACE using constant-segment primers. TCRdb passed the 5' RACE reads through MiXCR, listing each CDR3 protein once. The sample records hundreds of thousands of distinct CDR3 sequences, 17% being singletons. The CDR3 runs 19 residues. The germline V gene has CDR1 MGHDK and CDR2 SYGVNS. Trimming left V 3 bases short and J 5 bases short, with 29 bases between. At least ten counts were recorded for this clonotype. Its antigen is unknown. The source of this sequence is an adult woman who had mild COVID-19 (a few samples of this study predate the infection). Cell type and time point are not known. This chain links TRBV25-1 with TRBJ2-7; D uncertain. Sequenced: PBMCs or a T cell subset sorted from them (not recorded which). This CDR3 reads CASSDGRVSRDPPLHEQYF. The CDR3 DNA is TGTGCCAGCAGTGACGGTAGGGTCAGTAGAGACCCACCGCTTCACGAGCAGTACTTC.